Listed below are T cell receptor beta chains from one sample, sequenced in a study of ipilimumab plus nivolumab after autologous stem cell transplantation. Here immunoSEQ multiplex PCR was the method, and the copy in TCRdb shows in-frame clones only, minus some. The sample consists of around 16,000 clones, over 70% of them appearing once. The material was PBMCs, obtained in a trial of ipilimumab plus nivolumab as post-transplant consolidation. The receptors here all came from a male donor with diffuse large B-cell lymphoma. The CDR3 runs from the conserved cysteine through the conserved F or W. A D gene is named only where the DNA matches it firmly. Not all rows give a size; the values are once, few, many and, for expanded clones, a class.

>TRBD1|TRBV28|.|TRBJ1-5
CASSFEGAPQPQHF
TGTGCCAGCAGTTTTGAGGGGGCGCCTCAGCCCCAGCATTTT
>.|TRBV18|once|TRBJ2-7
CASSPGEQYF
TGTGCCAGCTCACCTGGGGAGCAGTACTTC
>.|TRBV7-2|.|TRBJ2-2
CASSPRPAGELFF
TGTGCCAGCAGCCCCCGTCCAGCCGGGGAGCTGTTTTTT
>.|TRBV6-5|few|TRBJ1-6
CASSDSYNSPLHF
TGTGCCAGCAGTGACAGTTATAATTCACCCCTCCACTTT
>TRBD1|TRBV9|.|TRBJ2-6
CASSFKQGSGANVLTF
TGTGCCAGCAGCTTCAAACAGGGGTCCGGGGCCAACGTCCTGACTTTC
>.|TRBV18|.|TRBJ2-7
CASSSALGYEQYF
TGTGCCAGCTCCAGCGCGCTGGGCTACGAGCAGTACTTC
>.|TRBV5-6|.|TRBJ1-4
CASSWGQSNEKLFF
TGTGCCAGCAGCTGGGGGCAATCTAATGAAAAACTGTTTTTT
>TRBD1|TRBV4-2|.|TRBJ2-7
CASSLPGTGDEQYF
TGTGCCAGCAGCCTCCCCGGGACAGGGGACGAGCAGTACTTC
>TRBD1|TRBV25-1|.|TRBJ2-7
CASSLSRGQGGEQYF
TGTGCCAGCAGTCTTTCAAGGGGACAGGGAGGCGAGCAGTACTTC
>.|TRBV5-4|few|TRBJ2-5
CASSFNAGAQETQYF
TGTGCCAGCAGCTTTAATGCGGGGGCCCAAGAGACCCAGTACTTC
>.|TRBV7-1|.|TRBJ1-5
CASSRKPGQPQHF
TGTGCCAGCAGCCGAAAGCCAGGTCAGCCCCAGCATTTT
>.|TRBV7-8|medium-sized|TRBJ1-4
CASSPVRGGEKLFF
TGTGCCAGCAGCCCGGTCCGGGGAGGTGAAAAACTGTTTTTT
>TRBD1|TRBV6-4|.|TRBJ2-7
CASRTGMGTTYEQYF
TGTGCCAGCAGGACAGGGATGGGGACGACCTACGAGCAGTACTTC
>TRBD2|TRBV6-1|.|TRBJ2-7
CASSELAGGSYEQYF
TGTGCCAGCAGTGAACTAGCGGGGGGCTCCTACGAGCAGTACTTC
>.|TRBV23-1|once|TRBJ1-1
CASSQSGGPRVGTEAFF
TGCGCCAGCAGTCAATCAGGGGGGCCGAGAGTGGGTACTGAAGCTTTCTTT
>TRBD1|TRBV2|few|TRBJ1-5
CAWRQGGNQPQHF
TGTGCCTGGCGACAGGGGGGCAATCAGCCCCAGCATTTT
>.|TRBV4-2|.|TRBJ2-7
CASSQVGVMGSYEQYF
TGTGCCAGCAGCCAAGTTGGGGTAATGGGCTCCTACGAGCAGTACTTC